The T cell receptor beta chain described here comes from a study of early T cells in non-severe SARS-CoV-2 infection. A word on this clonotype: It may be a read error: a sequence one base away is much more abundant.

TCRdb reanalysed the 5' RACE reads using MiXCR and keeps one entry per CDR3 protein. The table has about 80,000 distinct CDR3 sequences, around 11% seen once. This CDR3 is 14 amino acids long. Germline CDR1 reads SEHNR; CDR2 reads FQNEAQ (reference sequence). The specimen was whole blood. This chain links TRBV7-9 with TRBJ1-5; 7 nucleotides line up with TRBD1. This clonotype was obtained from an adult who was a healthcare worker with PCR-confirmed SARS-CoV-2 infection or an uninfected control (not recorded which). This CDR3 reads CTSSSGGLIPPQHF. In DNA, the CDR3 is TGTACCAGCAGCTCAGGGGGTCTGATCCCGCCCCAGCATTTT.